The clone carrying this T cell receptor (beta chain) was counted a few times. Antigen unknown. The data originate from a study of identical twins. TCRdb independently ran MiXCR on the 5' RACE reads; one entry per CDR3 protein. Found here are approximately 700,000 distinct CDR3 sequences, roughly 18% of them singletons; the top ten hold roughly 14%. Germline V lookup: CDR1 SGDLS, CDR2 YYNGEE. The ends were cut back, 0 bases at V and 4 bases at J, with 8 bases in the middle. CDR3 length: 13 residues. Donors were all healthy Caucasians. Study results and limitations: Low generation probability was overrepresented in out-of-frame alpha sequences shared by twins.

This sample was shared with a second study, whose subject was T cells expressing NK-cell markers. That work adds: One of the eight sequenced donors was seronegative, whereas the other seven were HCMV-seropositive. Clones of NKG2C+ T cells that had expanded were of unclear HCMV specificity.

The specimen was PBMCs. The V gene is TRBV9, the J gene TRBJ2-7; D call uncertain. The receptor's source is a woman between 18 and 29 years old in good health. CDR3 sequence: CASSVEAEYEQYF. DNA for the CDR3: TGTGCCAGCAGCGTAGAAGCAGAGTACGAGCAGTACTTC.